The 19 T cell receptor beta chains below were found in one sample sequenced in a study of blood T cell repertoires in COVID-19 (dated by TCRdb to about 2020). The library was obtained by the immunoSEQ multiplex PCR assay. As stored in TCRdb, this immuneACCESS dataset retains in-frame rearrangements with V and J assigned. A fraction of the clones does not appear; measured against another copy, unresolved V genes explain less than half of the discrepancy, and the remainder lacks a known reason. This sample comprises roughly 310,000 clones, about nine tenths of them detected only once. The ten biggest clones cover under 3% of the sample. The sequenced sample was peripheral blood. These receptors originate from a woman in her 30s with COVID-19, enrolled during active disease.

This chain uses TRBV15 with TRBJ2-3, with 7 bases aligning to TRBD2. This CDR3 is built from 16 residues. The V and J ends lost 3 bases and 2 bases, in that order; junction bases with no gene match: 8. The germline CDR1 and CDR2 sequences are LNHNV and YYDKDF (reference sequence). In nucleotides, the CDR3 is TGTGCCACCAGCAGGGTTGCGGGAGCTGTCACAGATACGCAGTATTTT. Protein: CATSRVAGAVTDTQYF.

V is TRBV19 and J is TRBJ2-7, with 8 bases matching TRBD2. CDR1 and CDR2 (germline): LNHDA, SQIVND (reference sequence). V shed 5 bases and J 6 bases; nucleotides not matched to a gene: 6. The CDR3 contains 13 residues. The DNA for the CDR3 is TGTGCCAGTAGTGCAACGACTAGCGCCGAGCAGTACTTC. Protein: CASSATTSAEQYF.

The V gene is TRBV6-1, the J gene TRBJ1-1, with 12 bases lining up with TRBD1. Germline CDR1 reads MNHNS; CDR2 reads SASEGT. J gave up 2 bases and V 6 bases, and 13 bases lay outside the gene matches. This CDR3 region has 18 residues. This chain's CDR3 is CASSETWGTGGSNTEAFF. The CDR3 DNA reads as TGTGCCAGCAGCGAAACGTGGGGGACAGGGGGCTCCAACACTGAAGCTTTCTTT.

This clone was detected a few times. This chain joins TRBV19 and TRBJ1-2; 7 bases are shared with TRBD1. V gave up 0 bases and J gave up 5 bases; unmatched junction bases: 9. This CDR3 contains 16 residues. CDR1 and CDR2 (germline): LNHDA, SQIVND (reference sequence). CDR3 bases: TGTGCCAGTAGTATAGATGGGGACAGACCCACTTATGGCTACACCTTC. Translating it yields CASSIDGDRPTYGYTF.

The CDR3 region has the DNA TGTGCCAGCAGCTTAAGACCGGGACAGTCCTACGAGCAGTACTTC. It codes for CASSLRPGQSYEQYF. This rearrangement joins TRBV7-2 to TRBJ2-7, with TRBD1 matching over 7 bases. This CDR3 is 15 amino acids long. The J segment lost 1 base and the V segment lost 2 bases, leaving 5 bases of the junction unmatched. Germline assignment: CDR1 SGHTA and CDR2 FQGNSA.

This chain uses TRBV12-3 or TRBV12-4 with TRBJ2-1; D is ambiguous. The V end was cut by 6 bases, the J end by 9 bases, with 9 bases between. The CDR3 covers 11 residues. The CDR3 protein is CASRTRSEQFF. The CDR3 bases are TGTGCCAGCAGGACAAGAAGTGAGCAGTTCTTC.

The J gene is TRBJ2-3, the V gene TRBV4-2; tentative D call: TRBD2 (6 bases). The CDR3 extends over 16 amino acids. V shed 0 bases and J shed 5 bases, with 15 bases lying between them. CDR1 is LGHNA and CDR2 is YNFKEQ in the germline V gene. Here the CDR3 reads CASSQEASASLDTQYF. In nucleotides, the CDR3 is TGTGCCAGCAGCCAAGAAGCTAGCGCGAGTCTAGATACGCAGTATTTT.

This rearrangement joins TRBV6-5 to TRBJ2-3; weak D call: TRBD1 (6 bases). The V end lost 6 bases, the J end lost 5 bases, and 15 bases lay between the germline ends. There are 14 residues in the CDR3. CDR1 is MNHEY and CDR2 is SVGAGI in the germline V gene. CDR3 sequence reads: CASRVTGLGDTQYF. CDR3 coding DNA: TGTGCCAGCAGAGTTACAGGGTTGGGAGATACGCAGTATTTT.

This chain connects TRBV19 to TRBJ1-2; no reliable D call. With 6 bases removed from V and 5 bases from J, the gap between germline ends came to 16 bases. The CDR3 covers 14 residues. Looked up from germline, CDR1 is LNHDA and CDR2 is SQIVND (reference sequence). CDR3 bases: TGTGCCAGTAGCAGAAAAGGTTCGGGGTATGGCTACACCTTC. As protein: CASSRKGSGYGYTF.

The chain employs TRBV10-3 and TRBJ2-1; possible D gene TRBD2, 6 bases. V gave up 2 bases and J gave up 2 bases, with 16 bases separating them. The CDR3 runs 17 residues. Germline V gives CDR1 ENHRY, CDR2 SYGVKD. The CDR3: CAISEPSTGTPYNEQFF. The CDR3 coding sequence is TGTGCCATCAGTGAGCCTTCTACCGGGACTCCCTACAATGAGCAGTTCTTC.

The V call is TRBV28, the J call TRBJ1-1; weak D call: TRBD1 (5 bases). Trimming stripped 5 bases from V and 8 bases from J, with 18 bases between. Germline values: CDR1 MDHEN, CDR2 SYDVKM. The CDR3 is 14 residues long. The CDR3 sequence is CASSAPGGRQEAFF. In DNA, the CDR3 is TGTGCCAGCAGTGCCCCCGGGGGTCGGCAAGAAGCTTTCTTT.

The chain carries TRBV3-1 (or the pseudogene TRBV3-2) and TRBJ2-1, with 8 bases aligning to TRBD2. V was pared by 1 base and J by 1 base, with 3 bases of the junction left unmatched. Per germline, CDR1 LGHDT and CDR2 YNNKEL (reference sequence). The CDR3 totals 16 residues. CDR3 in DNA: TGTGCCAGCAGCCAAGGGTCGGGGGGGTCCTACAATGAGCAGTTCTTC. Encoded protein: CASSQGSGGSYNEQFF.

The chain has TRBV10-1 and TRBJ1-1; tentatively, D is TRBD1 (5 bases). The CDR3 runs to 11 residues. Trimming removed 8 bases at V and 2 bases at J, with 6 bases between. Germline CDR1 is WNHNN and CDR2 is SYGVQD (reference sequence). CDR3 sequence: CASQGNTEAFF. The CDR3 coding sequence is TGCGCCAGCCAGGGTAACACTGAAGCTTTCTTT.

The chain uses TRBV27 and TRBJ1-5; D is unclear. The germline gives CDR1 MNHEY, CDR2 SMNVEV (reference sequence). V gave up 3 bases and J gave up 3 bases, with 6 bases separating them. This CDR3 region has 13 residues. Written as DNA, the CDR3 is TGTGCCAGCAGTTTTCAGTACAATCAGCCCCAGCATTTT. The encoded protein is CASSFQYNQPQHF.

The V call is TRBV7-9, the J call TRBJ2-7; weak D call: TRBD2 (6 bases). Looked up from germline, CDR1 is SEHNR and CDR2 is FQNEAQ (reference sequence). V dropped 3 bases and J dropped 7 bases, with 16 bases sitting between them. This CDR3 has 14 amino acids. This CDR3 reads CASSFIPSSGEQYF. CDR3 nucleotide sequence: TGTGCCAGCAGCTTCATCCCTTCGAGCGGGGAGCAGTACTTC.

Comments on this clone: This sample includes further DNA sequences coding for the same CDR3. This chain uses TRBV5-4 with TRBJ2-5; perhaps TRBD2 as D (5 bases). CDR3 length: 17 amino acids. Looked up from germline, CDR1 is SGHNT and CDR2 is YYREEE (reference sequence). V gave up 4 bases and J gave up 1 base, with 20 bases separating them. The CDR3 reads CASSPGSGKVRQETQYF. Here the CDR3 DNA reads TGTGCCAGCAGCCCCGGAAGCGGAAAGGTGCGCCAAGAGACCCAGTACTTC.

This sequence joins TRBV2 and TRBJ1-1; 7 positions match TRBD1. From germline, CDR1 is SNHLY and CDR2 FYNNEI. The CDR3 is 15 amino acids. Losses at the gene ends were 4 bases for V and 9 bases for J; bases not matched to a gene: 14. The CDR3 here is CASSGQGQPRSKAFF. The CDR3 DNA follows: TGTGCCAGCAGTGGCCAGGGACAGCCTCGCTCCAAAGCTTTCTTT. Complete variable domain (other parts from reference TRBV2 and TRBJ1-1): EPEVTQTPSHQVTQMGQEVILRCVPISNHLYFYWYRQILGQKVEFLVSFYNNEISEKSEIFDDQFSVERPDGSNFTLKIRSTKLEDSAMYFCASSGQGQPRSKAFFGQGTRLTVV.

This clone was detected a few times. V gene TRBV10-2 combines with J gene TRBJ2-7; the match to TRBD2 covers 11 bases. CDR3 length: 15 amino acids. Looked up from germline, CDR1 is WSHSY and CDR2 is SAAADI. V shed 5 bases, J shed 2 bases, and the junction held 5 bases outside the gene matches. The chain's CDR3 is CASSPGTSGTYEQYF. CDR3 DNA sequence: TGCGCCAGCAGTCCCGGGACTAGCGGAACCTACGAGCAGTACTTC.

The V and J genes are TRBV29-1 and TRBJ1-5; TRBD1 agrees at 9 bases. With 7 bases clipped from V and 6 bases from J, the junction kept 10 bases outside the gene matches. From germline, CDR1 is SQVTM and CDR2 ANQGSEA. CDR3 length: 14 amino acids. CDR3 nucleotide sequence: TGCAGCGCCGGAACAGGGGGCGCGGGTCAGCCCCAGCATTTT. This translates into CSAGTGGAGQPQHF.